The clone carrying this T cell receptor beta chain has only a few counts. Its antigen is unknown. This entry is derived from a study of T-cell memory formation after mild COVID-19. Study results and limitations: Clones shrinking from day 15 to 85 showed even CD4/CD8 mixes; later expanders tilted CD4+.

One entry per CDR3 protein results from TCRdb running MiXCR on the 5' RACE reads. This repertoire shows 100,000 to 150,000 distinct CDR3 sequences, 5% to 6.5% found once; its top ten account for approximately 2.3%. The CDR3 is 14 amino acids. Trimming shortened V by 6 bases and J by 0 bases, and 10 bases separated the two germline ends. Sequencing was performed on PBMCs or a T cell subset sorted from them (not recorded which). This TCR came from an adult woman who had mild COVID-19 (a few samples of this study predate the infection). Cell type and time point are not known. The chain couples TRBV12-3 or TRBV12-4 to TRBJ2-3, with D uncertain. As DNA, the CDR3 is TGTGCCAGCAGAAAGGTCGGGAGCACAGATACGCAGTATTTT. This gives the protein CASRKVGSTDTQYF.